The present T cell receptor (beta chain) was sequenced within a study of graft-versus-host responses after intestinal transplantation. Study summary: Recipients obtained multivisceral, liver-intestinal, or isolated intestinal transplants. Whole-study findings and limits: Investigators detected GvH clones in recipient marrow, with some emerging earlier in ileum or blood.

Concerning this clone itself: Its antigen is unidentified.

Sequencing was performed with immunoSEQ multiplex PCR; in TCRdb, only in-frame clones are kept and a portion is missing. The table has about 120,000 clones, around nine tenths seen once. Trimming removed 4 bases from V and 2 bases from J, with 9 bases in between. CDR3 length: 14 residues. Looked up from germline, CDR1 is LNHDA and CDR2 is SQIVND (reference sequence). The V and J genes are TRBV19 and TRBJ1-5; the D gene is possibly TRBD1 (6 bases). This sequence originates from a human donor who was the organ donor for an intestinal transplant. Material: unstimulated CD4+ T cells sorted from spleen or lymph node cells, obtained before transplant. The CDR3 nucleotides are TGTGCCAGTAGTACCAGACAGGGCAATCAGCCCCAGCATTTT. It yields the protein CASSTRQGNQPQHF.